This section outlines one T cell receptor (beta chain) sequence together with its context. The data were taken from a study of Ad26.COV2.S vaccination and SARS-CoV-2 variants. In the study overall: Ad26.COV2.S given intramuscularly, once or twice 56 days apart.

Trimming cost V 2 bases and J 9 bases, with 16 bases left between them. CDR1 and CDR2 (germline): KGHSY, FQNENV. The CDR3 runs 14 residues. TCRdb keeps only in-frame clones here, not all; method: immunoSEQ multiplex PCR. The table has around 450,000 clones, roughly 87% seen once. Treatment given: over 15 received Ad26.COV2.S at low or high dose, single or two shots; about five received placebo; per-sample allocation not given. The samples were gathered on day 63 after the first injection of vaccine or placebo. An adult donor aged 18-55 years was enrolled in Boston. This chain joins TRBV16 and TRBJ1-2, with D hard to call. The clonotype originates from a person between 18 and 65 years old who received the Ad26.COV2.S COVID-19 vaccine or a placebo. The starting material was peripheral blood, obtained in a trial of Ad26.COV2.S vaccine versus placebo. Here the CDR3 DNA reads TGTGCCAGCAGCCAAAGTGGAGCCCTAACGCGCTACACCTTC. This codes for CASSQSGALTRYTF.